This T cell receptor (beta chain) was observed in a study of siplizumab effects on memory and regulatory T cells. Study outcomes and limitations: Proliferating clones, CD4+ or CD8+, lacked an assignable naive or memory phenotype in roughly 75-96% of cases. Memory T cells appeared less diverse than naive cells, which seemed to contribute substantially to alloresponse.

The assay was immunoSEQ multiplex PCR, and TCRdb's table has in-frame clones only and misses some. The sample has over 100,000 clones, about 91% seen once. Comment on this clone: Antigen unknown.

The CDR3 consists of 14 residues. From germline, CDR1 is SGDLS and CDR2 YYNGEE. V dropped 0 bases and J dropped 5 bases, with 11 bases sitting between them. Sequenced input: Tregs sorted from blood. This receptor was obtained from a human donor in good health. This chain connects TRBV9 to TRBJ1-2; a possible D gene is TRBD1 (6 bases). The CDR3: CASSVEQGPYGYTF. The CDR3 nucleotides are TGTGCCAGCAGCGTAGAACAGGGACCGTATGGCTACACCTTC.